This TCR beta chain is drawn from a study of CD8 T cells in ankylosing spondylitis. The V end lost 4 bases, the J end lost 5 bases, and 12 bases lay between the germline ends. The CDR3 is 13 amino acids. From germline, CDR1 is DFQATT and CDR2 SNEGSKA (reference sequence). TCRdb re-analysed the 5' RACE reads in MiXCR, keeping a single row per CDR3 protein. This sample yields 200,000 to 300,000 distinct CDR3 sequences, of which around a tenth are seen a single time; approximately 6.6% belongs to the top ten. At least ten counts were recorded for this clonotype. Its antigen is currently unknown. The study, taken as a whole, reports: Clones that were linked to disease were CD8+ and were relatively rare in peripheral blood. Characteristic of ankylosing spondylitis blood, it appeared, was a TCR beta motif comprising 7 to 9 highly homologous variants. Researchers reportedly found disease-linked clones significantly enriched in matched ankylosing spondylitis synovial fluid.

This TCR came from a male donor with ankylosing spondylitis or in good health (not recorded which). J is TRBJ2-1 and V is TRBV20-1; TRBD2 is a possible D gene (5 bases). The specimen sequenced was blood, either unsorted or a sorted T cell fraction (not recorded which). CDR3 DNA sequence: TGCAGTGCTACCACATGGGGAGACAATGAGCAGTTCTTC. This encodes CSATTWGDNEQFF.